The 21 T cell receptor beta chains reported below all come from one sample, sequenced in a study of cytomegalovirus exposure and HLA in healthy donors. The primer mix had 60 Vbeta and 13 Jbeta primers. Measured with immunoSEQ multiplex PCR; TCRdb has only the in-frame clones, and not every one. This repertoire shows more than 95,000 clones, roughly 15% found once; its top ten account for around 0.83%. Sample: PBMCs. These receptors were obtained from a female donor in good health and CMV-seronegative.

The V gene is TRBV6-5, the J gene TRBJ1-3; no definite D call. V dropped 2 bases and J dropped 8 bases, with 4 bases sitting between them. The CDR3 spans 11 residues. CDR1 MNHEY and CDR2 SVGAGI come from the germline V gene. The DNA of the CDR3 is TGTGCCAGCAGTTACAGAGACACCATATATTTT. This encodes CASSYRDTIYF.

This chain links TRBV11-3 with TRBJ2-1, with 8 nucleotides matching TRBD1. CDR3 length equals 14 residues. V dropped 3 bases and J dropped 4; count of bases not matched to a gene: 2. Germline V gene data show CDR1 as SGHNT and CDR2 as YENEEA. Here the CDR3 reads CASSFQGAYNEQFF. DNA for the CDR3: TGTGCCAGCAGCTTTCAGGGGGCTTACAATGAGCAGTTCTTC.

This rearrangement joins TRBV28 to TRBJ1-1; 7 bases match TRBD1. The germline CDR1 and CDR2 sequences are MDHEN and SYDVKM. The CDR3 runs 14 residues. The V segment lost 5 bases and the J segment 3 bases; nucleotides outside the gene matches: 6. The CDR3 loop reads CASSLMTGYTEAFF. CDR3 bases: TGTGCCAGCAGTCTTATGACAGGGTACACTGAAGCTTTCTTT.

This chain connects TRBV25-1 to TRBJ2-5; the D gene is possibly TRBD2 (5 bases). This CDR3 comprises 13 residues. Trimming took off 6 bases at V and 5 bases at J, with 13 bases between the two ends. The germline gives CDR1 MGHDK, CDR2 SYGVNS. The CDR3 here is CASSRIGLETQYF. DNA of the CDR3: TGTGCCAGCAGCAGAATTGGACTCGAGACCCAGTACTTC.

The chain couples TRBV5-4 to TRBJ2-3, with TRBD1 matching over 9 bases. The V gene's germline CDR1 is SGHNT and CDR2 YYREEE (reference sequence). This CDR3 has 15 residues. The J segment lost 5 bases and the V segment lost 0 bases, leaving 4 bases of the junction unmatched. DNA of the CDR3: TGTGCCAGCAGCTTGGAGGGACAGGGCGTAGATACGCAGTATTTT. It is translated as CASSLEGQGVDTQYF.

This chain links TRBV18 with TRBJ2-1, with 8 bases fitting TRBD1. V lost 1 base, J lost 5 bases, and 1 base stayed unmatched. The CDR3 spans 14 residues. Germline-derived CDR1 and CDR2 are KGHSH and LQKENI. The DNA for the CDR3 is TGTGCCAGCTCACCACGGACAGGGAACAATGAGCAGTTCTTC. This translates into CASSPRTGNNEQFF.

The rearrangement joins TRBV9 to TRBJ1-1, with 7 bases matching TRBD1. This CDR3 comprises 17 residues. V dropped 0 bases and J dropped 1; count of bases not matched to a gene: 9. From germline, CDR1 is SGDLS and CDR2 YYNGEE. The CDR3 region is CASSVEPMTGRNTEAFF. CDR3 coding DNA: TGTGCCAGCAGCGTAGAACCGATGACAGGGCGGAACACTGAAGCTTTCTTT.

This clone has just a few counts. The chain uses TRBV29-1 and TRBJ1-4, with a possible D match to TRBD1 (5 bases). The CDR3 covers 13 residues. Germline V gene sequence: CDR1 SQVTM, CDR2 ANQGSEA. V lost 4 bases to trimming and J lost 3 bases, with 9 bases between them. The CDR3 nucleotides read TGCAGCGTTGGCGACAGCCCTAATGAAAAACTGTTTTTT. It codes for CSVGDSPNEKLFF.

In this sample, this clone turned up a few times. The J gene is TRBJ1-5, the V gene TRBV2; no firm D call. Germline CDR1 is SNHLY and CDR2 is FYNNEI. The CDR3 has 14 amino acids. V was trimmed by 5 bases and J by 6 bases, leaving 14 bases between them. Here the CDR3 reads CASSPYQNGQPQHF. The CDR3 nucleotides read TGTGCCAGCAGTCCTTACCAAAACGGTCAGCCCCAGCATTTT.

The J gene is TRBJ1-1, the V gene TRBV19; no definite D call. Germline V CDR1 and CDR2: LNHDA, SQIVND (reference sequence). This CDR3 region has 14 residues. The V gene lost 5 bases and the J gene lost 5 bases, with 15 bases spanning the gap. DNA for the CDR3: TGTGCCAGTAGTCGTGAAACCAGGAGGACTGAAGCTTTCTTT. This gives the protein CASSRETRRTEAFF.

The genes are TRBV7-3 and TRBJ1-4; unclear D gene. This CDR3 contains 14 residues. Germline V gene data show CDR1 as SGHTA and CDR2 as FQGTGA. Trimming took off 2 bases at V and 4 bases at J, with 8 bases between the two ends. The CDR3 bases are TGTGCCAGCAGCTTAGGACTATTTAATGAAAAACTGTTTTTT. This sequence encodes CASSLGLFNEKLFF. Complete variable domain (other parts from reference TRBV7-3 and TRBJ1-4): GAGVSQTPSNKVTEKGKYVELRCDPISGHTALYWYRQSLGQGPEFLIYFQGTGAADDSGLPNDRFFAVRPEGSVSTLKIQRTERGDSAVYLCASSLGLFNEKLFFGSGTQLSVL.

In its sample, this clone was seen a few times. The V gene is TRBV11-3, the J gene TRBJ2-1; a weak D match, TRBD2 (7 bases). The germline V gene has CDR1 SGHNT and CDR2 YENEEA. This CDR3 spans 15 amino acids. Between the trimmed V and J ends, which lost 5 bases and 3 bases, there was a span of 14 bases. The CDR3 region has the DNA TGTGCCAGCAGCCCCGGCGGGGGCAACTACAATGAGCAGTTCTTC. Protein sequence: CASSPGGGNYNEQFF.

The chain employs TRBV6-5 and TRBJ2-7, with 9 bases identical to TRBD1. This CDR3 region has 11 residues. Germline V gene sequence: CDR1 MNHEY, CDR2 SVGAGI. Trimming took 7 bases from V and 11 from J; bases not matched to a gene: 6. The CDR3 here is CASKERDREYF. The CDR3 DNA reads TGTGCCAGCAAGGAGCGGGACAGGGAGTACTTC.

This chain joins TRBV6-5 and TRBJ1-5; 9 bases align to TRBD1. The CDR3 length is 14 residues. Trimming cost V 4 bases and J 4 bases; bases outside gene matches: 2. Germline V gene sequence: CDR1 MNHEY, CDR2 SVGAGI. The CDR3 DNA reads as TGTGCCAGCAGTTTGGACAGGGGAAATCAGCCCCAGCATTTT. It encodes CASSLDRGNQPQHF.

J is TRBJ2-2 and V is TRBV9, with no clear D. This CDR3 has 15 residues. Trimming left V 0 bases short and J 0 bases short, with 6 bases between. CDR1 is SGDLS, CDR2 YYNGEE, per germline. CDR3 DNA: TGTGCCAGCAGCGTAGCAGCGTCGAACACCGGGGAGCTGTTTTTT. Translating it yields CASSVAASNTGELFF.

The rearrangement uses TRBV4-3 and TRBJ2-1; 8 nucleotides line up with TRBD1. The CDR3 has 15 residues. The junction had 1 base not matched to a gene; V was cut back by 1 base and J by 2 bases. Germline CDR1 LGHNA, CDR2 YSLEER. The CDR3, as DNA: TGCGCCAGCAGCCAAGGGACAGGGACCTACAATGAGCAGTTCTTC. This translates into CASSQGTGTYNEQFF.

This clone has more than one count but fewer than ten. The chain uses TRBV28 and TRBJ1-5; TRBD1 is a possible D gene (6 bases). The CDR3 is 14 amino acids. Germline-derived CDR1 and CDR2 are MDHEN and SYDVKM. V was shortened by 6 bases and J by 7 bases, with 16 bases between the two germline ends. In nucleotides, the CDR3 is TGTGCCAGCAGGGACTTATCCAGGGGACAGCCCCAGCATTTT. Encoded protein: CASRDLSRGQPQHF.

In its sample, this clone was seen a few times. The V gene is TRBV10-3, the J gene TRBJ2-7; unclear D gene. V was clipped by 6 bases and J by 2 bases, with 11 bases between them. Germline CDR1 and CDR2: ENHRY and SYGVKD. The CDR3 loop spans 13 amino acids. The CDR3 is CAISSDKAYEQYF. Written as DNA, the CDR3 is TGTGCCATCAGCTCTGACAAGGCCTACGAGCAGTACTTC.

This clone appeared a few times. The CDR3 sequence: CASSLGRGPYEQYF. The CDR3, as DNA: TGTGCCAGCAGCTTGGGCAGGGGGCCCTACGAGCAGTACTTC. V is TRBV5-6 and J is TRBJ2-7; 8 positions match TRBD1. Trimming took 0 bases from V and 2 from J; bases not matched to a gene: 1. The CDR3 runs to 14 residues. Germline CDR1 and CDR2: SGHDT and YYEEEE.

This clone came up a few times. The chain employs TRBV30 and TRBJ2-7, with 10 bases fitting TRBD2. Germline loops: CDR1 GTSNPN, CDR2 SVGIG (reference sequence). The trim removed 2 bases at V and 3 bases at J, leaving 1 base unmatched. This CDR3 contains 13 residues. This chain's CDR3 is CAWSRLAGYEQYF. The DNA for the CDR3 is TGTGCCTGGAGTCGACTAGCGGGCTACGAGCAGTACTTC.

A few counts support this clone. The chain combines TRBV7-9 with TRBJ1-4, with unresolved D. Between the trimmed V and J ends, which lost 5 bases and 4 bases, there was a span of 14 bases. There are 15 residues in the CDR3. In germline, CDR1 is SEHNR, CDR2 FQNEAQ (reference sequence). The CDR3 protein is CASSMEGPGNEKLFF. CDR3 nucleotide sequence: TGTGCCAGCAGCATGGAAGGTCCGGGTAATGAAAAACTGTTTTTT.